This T cell receptor (beta chain) emerged from a study of beta chain features in type 1 diabetes. V was clipped by 2 bases and J by 4 bases, with 15 bases between them. The CDR3 length is 15 residues. Germline assignment: CDR1 KGHSH and CDR2 LQKENI. The sequenced template was cDNA made from the entire isolated RNA. Data came from immunoSEQ multiplex PCR; TCRdb stores just in-frame clones and leaves some out. Of some 150,000 clones in the sample, around 8.7% were seen once. Sequencing was performed on central memory CD4+ T cells from blood. The clonotype comes from a man between 18 and 29 years old in good health. The chain employs TRBV18 and TRBJ2-7; TRBD1 might be the D (6 bases). CDR3 in amino acids: CASSPGESRGYEQYF. The CDR3 coding sequence is TGTGCCAGCTCACCAGGGGAATCTAGGGGGTACGAGCAGTACTTC. Based on the CDR3 plus reference TRBV18 and TRBJ2-7, the full variable domain is NAGVMQNPRHLVRRRGQEARLRCSPMKGHSHVYWYRQLPEEGLKFMVYLQKENIIDESGMPKERFSAEFPKEGPSILRIQQVVRGDSAAYFCASSPGESRGYEQYFGPGTRLTVT.